Listed below are T cell receptor beta chains from one sample, sequenced in a study of blood T cell repertoires in COVID-19. Assay: immunoSEQ multiplex PCR; the TCRdb copy retains only in-frame clones and omits some. The data contain about 250,000 clones, 85% to 90% of them seen just once; the ten biggest clones take up 1.3% to 1.5%. The sample was peripheral blood. The receptors here all came from a man at least 80 years old with acute or convalescent COVID-19. The CDR3 runs from the conserved cysteine through the conserved F or W. The D gene is left open where the match is weak. The size of a clone is reported for some rows only, either as once, few or many, or as a class for expanded clones.

cdr3_length	v_call	d_call	clone_size	j_call	cdr3_nt	cdr3_aa
14	TRBV10-3	.	.	TRBJ1-1	TGTGCCATCAGTGATGGGCAGGCGAACACTGAAGCTTTCTTT	CAISDGQANTEAFF
14	TRBV18	.	.	TRBJ2-7	TGTGCCAGCTCACATCAGGGGATAAGGGGCGAGCAGTACTTC	CASSHQGIRGEQYF
14	TRBV6-6	TRBD1	.	TRBJ2-1	TGTGCCAGCAAGCCGGGACAGGGGGCGAATGAGCAGTTCTTC	CASKPGQGANEQFF
13	TRBV18	.	.	TRBJ1-1	TGTGCCAGCTCAGAAAACGGGGACACTGAAGCTTTCTTT	CASSENGDTEAFF
16	TRBV29-1	.	.	TRBJ2-1	TGCAGCGTTACTAGCCCCGGAGAAGGCTCCTACAATGAGCAGTTCTTC	CSVTSPGEGSYNEQFF
15	TRBV2	.	.	TRBJ1-1	TGTGCCAGCAGTGGAAGGCAGGGCACGAACACTGAAGCTTTCTTT	CASSGRQGTNTEAFF
16	TRBV19	.	.	TRBJ1-5	TGTGCCAGTAGTATGGGCGGCGGGTATAGCAATCAGCCCCAGCATTTT	CASSMGGGYSNQPQHF
15	TRBV18	TRBD1	once	TRBJ1-6	TGTGCCAGCTCTCCCCGAGGGGACAGCGGATCACCCCTCCACTTT	CASSPRGDSGSPLHF
13	TRBV27	.	.	TRBJ1-1	TGTGCCAGCAGTTTATGGAGGGGTTCTGAAGCTTTCTTT	CASSLWRGSEAFF
12	TRBV25-1	.	.	TRBJ2-7	TGTGCCAGCAGCGGCCCAGAACCAGGGCAGTACTTC	CASSGPEPGQYF
16	TRBV2	TRBD1	.	TRBJ2-5	TGTGCCAGCAGTGAGGACGACAGGGAAATCCCAGAGACCCAGTACTTC	CASSEDDREIPETQYF
15	TRBV18	.	.	TRBJ1-5	TGTGCCAGCTCATCCGCAGCGTATAGCAATCAGCCCCAGCATTTT	CASSSAAYSNQPQHF
14	TRBV3-1/TRBV3-2	.	few	TRBJ2-1	TGTGCCAGCACCCTGGGGAGCCCCTACAATGAGCAGTTCTTC	CASTLGSPYNEQFF
12	TRBV7-9	.	.	TRBJ1-3	TGTGCCAGCAGATGGGAGGGATACACCATATATTTT	CASRWEGYTIYF
16	TRBV4-2	TRBD1	.	TRBJ2-7	TGTGCCAGCAGCCAAGGGACAGGGGGCACCCTCTACGAGCAGTACTTC	CASSQGTGGTLYEQYF
18	TRBV13	TRBD2	.	TRBJ2-5	TGTGCCAGCAGCTTAGACGGGACTAGCGGGCCGGGCTCGGAGACCCAGTACTTC	CASSLDGTSGPGSETQYF
14	TRBV27	TRBD2	few	TRBJ2-1	TGTGCCAGCAGTTCCGGGACTAGCGACAATGAGCAGTTCTTC	CASSSGTSDNEQFF
14	TRBV28	.	.	TRBJ2-2	TGTGCCTCTCGGACAGTGCTTGAGGCCGGGGAGCTGTTTTTT	CASRTVLEAGELFF
15	TRBV5-4	.	.	TRBJ1-1	TGTGCCAGCAGCTTGGCCACACAGGGCGATACTGAAGCTTTCTTT	CASSLATQGDTEAFF
14	TRBV19	.	few	TRBJ2-5	TGTGCCAGTAGTATAGATGGCACCGTGAAGACCCAGTACTTC	CASSIDGTVKTQYF
11	TRBV2	.	.	TRBJ2-4	TGTGCCAGCAGGGCAGGGGGGCAACAGTACTTC	CASRAGGQQYF
20	TRBV18	.	.	TRBJ2-3	TGTGCCAGCTCACCAATAGTCGTCGTTTCGCAGCGGGCCGGGGGATATACGCAGTATTTT	CASSPIVVVSQRAGGYTQYF
15	TRBV7-2	.	.	TRBJ2-7	TGTGCCAGCAGCTCGGAACAGGATCCTATCTACGAGCAGTACTTC	CASSSEQDPIYEQYF
15	TRBV5-6	TRBD1	once	TRBJ2-5	TGTGCCAGCAGCTTGGCCAAGGGGGCAGGGGAGACCCAGTACTTC	CASSLAKGAGETQYF
12	TRBV5-1	.	.	TRBJ2-1	TGCGCCAGCAGCTTTGAGAGGAATGAGCAGTTCTTC	CASSFERNEQFF
15	TRBV6-2/TRBV6-3	TRBD2	few	TRBJ2-7	TGTGCCAGCAGTTCCTGGACTAGCGGGTCCTACGAGCAGTACTTC	CASSSWTSGSYEQYF
15	TRBV6-6	TRBD1	.	TRBJ1-3	TGTGCCAGCAGTTACTCGACAGGGGGTTGGAACACCATATATTTT	CASSYSTGGWNTIYF
13	TRBV5-1	.	.	TRBJ2-5	TGCGCCAGCAGCCGGGGGACTGGAGAGACCCAGTACTTC	CASSRGTGETQYF
14	TRBV6-6	TRBD2	.	TRBJ2-5	TGTGCCAGCAGCATGCGGGGGAACCAAGAGACCCAGTACTTC	CASSMRGNQETQYF
19	TRBV2	TRBD1	few	TRBJ1-5	TGTGCCAGCAGTGAAGCCTATGGACAGGGGGCGCGAGGGGATCAGCCCCAGCATTTT	CASSEAYGQGARGDQPQHF
15	TRBV3-1/TRBV3-2	TRBD1	.	TRBJ2-7	TGTGCCAGCAGCCAATTCTCGACAGGGTCCGACGAGCAGTACTTC	CASSQFSTGSDEQYF
14	TRBV7-9	TRBD1	.	TRBJ2-2	TGTGCCAGCAGCTGGGGACAGGCGGGAGGGGAGCTGTTTTTT	CASSWGQAGGELFF